The present entry profiles one T cell receptor beta chain with its context. This receptor's antigen is unknown. No clone much larger than this one lies a single base away; base qualities are absent. The data were obtained in a study of long-term antiretroviral therapy in people with HIV (dated by TCRdb to 2021 to 2024). About the full investigation: The earliest samples were collected roughly a decade before the 2015 WHO recommendation for immediate ART, at a time when ART was usually postponed until CD4 counts fell. A retrospective serial study tested whether ART initiation and durable HIV suppression were associated with changes in peripheral blood TRB repertoire composition and diversity. A total of fewer than 250 cryopreserved PBMC samples came from a few dozen adults with confirmed HIV infection and were collected serially over a mean of roughly six years (range 1-12). Among the approximately 27 participants with HIV, ten to eleven were female. Test extractions of a monoclonal T-cell line alongside 33 polyclonal samples showed no cross-contamination during QIAcube processing. Findings and caveats that apply to the study as a whole: Since PBMC availability was limited, sequencing covered only the TCR beta chain, with no alpha chain pairing. A significant increase in TRB diversity was found to be associated with ART initiation, although TRB diversity was observed to remain significantly below that of transplant donor controls even after long-term ART. CDR3 length ranges in HIV repertoires were narrower than in controls, and network structure suggested an antigen-experienced repertoire with only a slight naive shift after ART. Unsorted PBMC were profiled instead of sorted CD4+ and CD8+ T cells because pre-ART samples had limited cell numbers. The repertoire was dominated across all time points by expanded TRB clones identified before ART initiation, although this dominance was seen to fluctuate and to decrease in many PLHIV after ART. The samples span the years 2004 to 2017, and the ART regimens used may be less effective than current regimens. No data were available on ART adherence, viral resistance or therapy changes, limiting inferences about post-ART repertoire changes.

Inclusion was restricted to participants for whom at least one PBMC sample before ART initiation and at least two post-ART samples were available. Treatment was received in the United States of America by all participants with HIV. Before DNA extraction, cryopreserved samples of about 1-10 million PBMC were thawed and washed. At the time of the earliest PBMC sample, participants with HIV were aged between about 20 and 55 years. PBMC samples from each participant spanned 1-4 timepoints before ART initiation and 2-8 timepoints after ART initiation, with a median of 7 samples. For every participant, serial HIV viral load, CD4+ T-cell count, ART history and demographic data were obtained. Genomic DNA was extracted from unsorted PBMC with a Qiagen kit on a QIAcube, with processing performed in batches of 12 samples. The CDR3, from cysteine to phenylalanine, totals 16 residues. This entry keeps only the CDR3 DNA: 48 bases, framed from base 1. Trimming costs V 4 bases and J 0 bases, and their ends lie 13 bases apart. The germline V gene (reference sequence) sets CDR1 to SEHNR and CDR2 to FQNEAQ.

Sequencing of the TRB variable region was done with the immunoSEQ hsTCRB v3.0 assay at survey level resolution. A depth of roughly 35,000-55,000 T-cell genomes per sample was targeted for TRB sequencing. TRB libraries were pooled and sequenced on an Illumina MiSeq using a v3 150-cycle kit. On the authors' methods: Repertoire analysis was performed in R inside a reproducible Nextflow workflow that covered QC, data transformation and analysis. LymphoSeq2, an R package for AIRR-Seq data exploration, was used to implement custom analyses. After excluding a few samples that yielded fewer than 5000 total TRB sequences, approximately 170 HIV repertoires remained for analysis. Among the roughly 190 retained HIV repertoires, some 60 were collected before ART initiation and approximately 130 were collected after ART initiation. Each repertoire was downsampled to 5000 TRB nucleotide sequences, and summary statistics were averaged across 100 downsampling iterations. Only TRB sequences with CDR3 regions of at least seven amino acids were retained for analysis. Diversity was assessed using a clonality score derived from Shannon entropy and using the Gini coefficient. In the repertoire networks, any two of the top 5000 CDR3 amino acid sequences were connected whenever the two sequences differed by an edit distance of one. GLIPH2 predicted antigen specificity groups and MHC restriction for TRB CDR3 amino acid sequences. To flag known associations with CMV, EBV, HIV or tissue antigens, CDR3 amino acid sequences were compared against VDJdb and McPAS-TCR. Pre-ART, post-ART and control groups were compared with Wilcoxon signed-rank tests and Holm-Bonferroni correction. This immuneACCESS table, as held by TCRdb, lists in-frame sequences with V and J called but not all clones. Of the missing ones, under half trace to an unresolved V gene in checked studies; the others have no known cause. V and J calls and clone size follow that table, whereas D and trimming were derived from the DNA. In all, the sample holds around 21,000 clones, and roughly 84% of those were seen once. The top ten constitute about 8% of the sample.

The rearranged segments are TRBV7-9 and TRBJ2-1; the D gene lacks a confident call. The specimen comprised unsorted PBMCs, sampled at the start of antiretroviral therapy. The TCR comes from a man aged 50 to 60 with HIV. The CDR3 has the sequence CASSSLRQSSYNEQFF. The DNA sequence is given as TGTGCCAGCAGCTCGCTCCGGCAGAGCTCCTACAATGAGCAGTTCTTC.